This T cell receptor (beta chain) was documented in a study of T cells in Graves' hyperthyroidism and ophthalmopathy. CDR1 LNHNV and CDR2 YYDKDF come from the germline V gene (reference sequence). V was clipped by 5 bases and J by 0 bases, with 9 bases between them. The CDR3 has 14 amino acids. This clonotype was counted many times. Regions amplified from RNA transcripts were the TCR beta CDR3 regions. Using the HTBI primer set, a first-round RT-PCR was run on the TCR CDR3. MiXCR was run by TCRdb on the multiplex PCR reads, yielding one entry per CDR3 protein. The sample has 550,000 to 800,000 distinct CDR3 sequences, approximately 16% seen once. Together with thyroid ultrasound, orbital computed tomography, serum thyroxine and TRAb, clinical symptoms were used for diagnoses.

The source material was blood. This chain connects TRBV15 to TRBJ2-3, with D perhaps TRBD1 (5 bases). The sequence was obtained from a man between 18 and 35 years old with Graves' hyperthyroidism. This CDR3 is CATSGAVSTDTQYF. In DNA, the CDR3 is TGTGCCACCAGCGGGGCGGTGAGCACAGATACGCAGTATTTT. Looking up the rest from reference TRBV15 and TRBJ2-3 gives the full variable domain: DAMVIQNPRYQVTQFGKPVTLSCSQTLNHNVMYWYQQKSSQAPKLLFHYYDKDFNNEADTPDNFQSRRPNTSFCFLDIRSPGLGDTAMYLCATSGAVSTDTQYFGPGTRLTVL.